This TCR beta chain was found in a study of shared clonotypes between healthy human individuals (dated by TCRdb to about 2020). Background on the whole study: The cohort comprised two women and a few men aged 18 to 49 years. Per donor, three plates each were used for CD4 naive and CD4 memory, two for CD8 naive, and one for CD8 memory. To increase sequencing depth and limit assay-specific biases, different laboratories used diverse techniques to prepare libraries and sequence TCR repertoires. Leukapheresis yielded between about 0.94 and 9.5 billion PBMCs per donor. Blood TCR repertoires of a handful of healthy adults were deeply sequenced to estimate repertoire size and the extent of clonotype sharing between individuals.

CD8 naive samples were obtained by positive selection for CCR7 among CD45RO-negative cells, yielding a CD45RA+CCR7+ population from which TemRA cells were excluded. The donors were healthy, HIV-negative adults who had no recently reported acute infections or vaccinations. Every donor was a Caucasian adult living in Nashville, Tennessee, USA. Blood was collected by leukapheresis, and PBMCs were isolated by Ficoll-Histopaque density gradient centrifugation and then cryopreserved in liquid nitrogen vapor phase. Analytical flow cytometry was used to check the purity and quantity of each magnetically sorted T cell population. Genomic DNA was isolated from each sorted fraction and quantified by UV absorbance on a Nanodrop 2000c. Inclusive of the bounding cysteine and phenylalanine, the CDR3 is 15 residues long. Only the CDR3 region is kept as DNA, spanning 45 bases read in frame from base 1. The germline V gene encodes CDR1 LGHNA and CDR2 YSLEER. V ends up 1 base short and J 5 bases short, with an unmatched junction base count of 3.

Using the deep immunoSEQ assay, multiplex PCR amplified TCR CDR3 regions from genomic DNA. For each cell subset, the extracted genomic DNA was distributed evenly across all wells of several immunoSEQ 96-well plates, and each plate served as one replicate. Each replicate PCR for sorted subsets received around 200 ng genomic DNA, equal to tens of thousands of T cell genomes. Purified libraries were measured with a Qubit 3.0 fluorometer, size-checked on a Bioanalyzer 2100, and measured again with the KAPA Library Quantification kit. Each immunoSEQ 96-well plate was sequenced on its own single-read 150-cycle Illumina NextSeq 550 flow cell. As for the authors' bioinformatics: Because the immunoSEQ output included only junctional sequences and no quality scores, the filtering could not be the same as the filtering used for full-length reads. To assign V/J genes and CDR3, sequences were annotated against IMGT germline references using PyIR, a Python wrapper for IgBLAST v1.9. Reads were removed for weak V/J assignments (E-value above 1e-6), missing CDR3, stop codons, out-of-frame junctions, or ambiguous translated residues. V3J clonotypes were defined as sequences sharing an identical inferred V gene, J gene, and CDR3 amino acid sequence. The percentage overlap between two repertoires was calculated by dividing the number of shared unique clonotypes by the size of the smaller repertoire. RTK rarefaction, the Chao1 estimator, and Recon v2.1 estimates of unobserved clonotypes were used to assess repertoire richness. Generation probabilities were computed with OLGA for all TCRbeta clonotypes obtained by the gDNA method from several donors. TCRdb's version of the immuneACCESS table is confined to in-frame rearrangements and falls short of the full clone set. An unresolved V gene accounts for under half of the shortfall where checked; the remainder is of unknown origin. Clone size and V and J calls were adopted from that table, with D and trimming inferred from the DNA. The sample includes around 2.1 million clones, with more than 85% observed a single time. The biggest ten clones account for about 1.5% of the sample.

Turning to this clone: Its recognized antigen is unknown. Base qualities are not provided; no much larger clone lies one nucleotide away. The identical CDR3 is also encoded by other nucleotide sequences in the sample.

Overall study results and their limits: Rarefaction of sorted-subset datasets indicated incomplete sequencing despite the large sequencing depth. The genetic and exposure-history diversity represented was limited by the small number of donors. Clonotypes shared by all four sorted-subset donors showed higher generation probabilities than non-shared clonotypes. Naive subsets generally had larger estimated clonotype richness than memory subsets did. Sampling was limited to blood, and TCR repertoires in tissue likely differ from TCR repertoires in blood. Sharing across a few donors was observed for about 4.8% of naive CD4, over 3% of naive CD8, about 2.3% of memory CD4, and roughly 0.4% of memory CD8 clonotypes. Pairwise subsampling led to the expectation that sequencing depth would affect the degree of clonotype sharing among donors.

The sample taken for sequencing was naive CD8+ T cells from PBMCs. Interpreted using the paper, the cell subset or site label stands for: CD45RA+CCR7+. Rearrangement joined TRBV4-3 to TRBJ2-1, with 9 bases matching TRBD2. This clonotype originated in a man younger than 30 in good health. Some clones in this sample may be carry-over from other donors' samples. The CDR3 corresponds to CASSQGSSGDNEQFF. DNA sequence: TGCGCCAGCAGCCAAGGGTCTAGCGGGGACAATGAGCAGTTCTTC.